A selection of T cell receptor beta chains follows, all from one sample in a study of Ad26.COV2.S vaccination and SARS-CoV-2 variants. The method was immunoSEQ multiplex PCR; TCRdb's version includes in-frame clones alone and lacks a portion of them. This sample has about 500,000 clones; about 89% occur once, and the top ten carry about 1.7%. The sample consisted of peripheral blood, taken in a trial of Ad26.COV2.S vaccine versus placebo. The origin of the receptors is a person between 18 and 60 years old who received the Ad26.COV2.S COVID-19 vaccine or a placebo. CDR3s include the opening cysteine and the closing phenylalanine or tryptophan. The D gene is left open where the match is weak. Clone size appears in some rows only: once, few, many, or a class for an expanded clone.

14	-	TRBV7-6	-	TRBJ1-5	CASSLGPIEGPQHF
15	-	TRBV19	-	TRBJ1-2	CASCPSGMENYGYTF
13	-	TRBV5-1	-	TRBJ2-1	CASSLDPYNEQFF
15	TRBD2	TRBV4-1	-	TRBJ2-3	CASSHLAGTTDTQYF
20	TRBD1	TRBV27	once	TRBJ1-1	CASSLTLTGQRIARNTEAFF
13	-	TRBV7-9	-	TRBJ2-5	CASSYDGPETQYF
16	TRBD2	TRBV27	-	TRBJ2-3	CASSFKRGRVTDTQYF
16	-	TRBV5-1	many	TRBJ1-6	CASSNLPGGEDSPLHF
13	-	TRBV30	-	TRBJ1-5	CAWSGSSGKPQHF
16	-	TRBV4-3	-	TRBJ2-3	CASSQDHPGGTDTQYF
13	-	TRBV2	-	TRBJ2-5	CASRYRNQETQYF
13	TRBD2	TRBV10-3	-	TRBJ2-1	CAIRSQTSLEQFF
16	-	TRBV6-5	-	TRBJ2-4	CASSYSLLGSKNIQYF
14	TRBD1	TRBV9	few	TRBJ1-4	CASSRRGPAEKLFF
15	-	TRBV30	once	TRBJ2-5	CAWSLTGGQQETQYF
15	-	TRBV7-9	-	TRBJ1-2	CASSFTRARDYGYTF
18	TRBD1	TRBV19	-	TRBJ2-6	CASSPGRQGPRGANVLTF
14	TRBD1	TRBV15	-	TRBJ2-4	CATSPRQGANIQYF
12	-	TRBV25-1	-	TRBJ2-1	CASSELKNEQFF
14	TRBD2	TRBV25-1	-	TRBJ2-2	CASSVTSGTGELFF
14	-	TRBV9	-	TRBJ2-1	CASSDGGRVNEQFF